This TCR beta chain derives from a study of Ad26.COV2.S vaccination and SARS-CoV-2 variants (dated by TCRdb to the early 2020s). Concerning the study at large: Vaccine-arm donors were drawn from COV1001, a multicentre, randomized, double-blind, placebo-controlled phase I-IIa trial of Ad26.COV2.S in healthy adults. Sequencing of the TCRbeta repertoire served to evaluate the specificity and breadth of SARS-CoV-2-reactive T cell receptors following Ad26.COV2.S vaccination. Trial participants were randomized into five groups of five, in which low-dose or high-dose Ad26.COV2.S was given once or twice, or placebo was given on both occasions. Blinding of investigators to trial group allocation was maintained during experiments and outcome assessment. A total of roughly 32 samples were included in the TCR-sequenced set, comprising roughly 19 Ad26.COV2.S vaccine recipients, 5 placebo recipients and 8 SARS-CoV-2 convalescent individuals. Dosing of Ad26.COV2.S was intramuscular, at either 5x10^10 or 1x10^11 viral particles, delivered as one shot or as two shots spaced 56 days apart. The research as a whole found: The authors noted that the TCR breadth and depth analyses may have underestimated total T cell responses. The study lacked the statistical power to compare responses across vaccine doses or regimens. Ad26.COV2.S recipients had higher spike-specific TCR breadth than placebo recipients (P = 0.0014). After vaccination, substantial breadth of spike-specific CD8+ and CD4+ T cell responses was reported. Non-spike TCR breadth was comparable between vaccine and placebo recipients, consistent with the vaccine containing only spike.

TCRbeta CDR3 regions were sequenced with the immunoSEQ Assay. After extraction, genomic DNA underwent amplification by bias-controlled multiplex PCR, followed by high-throughput sequencing. From the authors' description of their analysis: To quantify the absolute abundance of every unique TCRbeta CDR3 region, sequences were collapsed and filtered. T cell fraction was estimated by normalizing TCRbeta template counts to usable DNA, with usable DNA measured through amplification of reference genes found in all nucleated cells. Repertoire TCRs were annotated as SARS-CoV-2-specific when V gene, CDR3 amino acid sequence and J gene were exactly matched to a known reactive TCR set. MIRA supplied the reference SARS-CoV-2 TCR set, which was filtered for enrichment in COVID-19-positive ImmuneCODE repertoires so that public or cross-reactive TCRs were removed. Using the MIRA antigens, annotated TCRs were further analysed by specific ORF or by position within an ORF. Breadth was defined as annotated unique rearrangements over total unique productive rearrangements; depth was the summed frequency of those rearrangements. Two-sided Wilcoxon rank-sum tests were applied when comparing TCR breadth between groups. TCRdb mirrors the immuneACCESS table, restricted to in-frame sequences. Some clones are absent from its copies; in checked studies, under half trace to an unresolved V gene, and the reason for the others is unknown. Clone size and the V and J calls come from that table; the DNA yielded D and trimming. The sample table shows about 480,000 clones, and approximately 90% are seen once. The ten most abundant clones make up about 13% of the sample.

In its sample, this clone was seen once. The target of this receptor is not known. Per-base qualities were not stored, and no clone one base away is much larger. From a lookup of the germline V gene, CDR1 and CDR2 are MDHEN and SYDVKM. The CDR3 sequence holds 13 residues, the cysteine and phenylalanine included. Solely the CDR3 DNA is kept, with 39 bases framed from the first base. V lost 7 bases and J lost 2 bases; the stretch between them is 8 bases long. What the treatment or condition label conveys for this sample: around 19 received Ad26.COV2.S at low or high dose, single or two shots; about 5 received placebo; per-sample allocation not given. For vaccine and placebo recipients, repertoires were sequenced using samples collected on day 63 after the first injection. In Cohort 1b, roughly 26 adults aged 18-55 years were enrolled at a single site in Boston, USA, between 29 July and 7 August 2020. Ad26.COV2.S was a replication-incompetent adenovirus type 26 vector that expressed a prefusion-stabilized SARS-CoV-2 spike protein derived from the original Wuhan strain.

The sample was peripheral blood, taken in a trial of Ad26.COV2.S vaccine versus placebo. The source is a person aged 18-60 years who received the Ad26.COV2.S COVID-19 vaccine or a placebo. The chain uses TRBV28 and TRBJ2-2, with an unclear D gene assignment. CDR3 sequence: CASTGINTGELFF. The nucleotides read TGTGCCAGCACGGGCATAAACACCGGGGAGCTGTTTTTT.